Presented here are 18 T cell receptor beta chains from one specimen sequenced in a study of a mutant IDH1 vaccine in newly diagnosed glioma (dated by TCRdb to about 2021). No antigen is known for these receptors. The sample's time point label is to be understood as: week 5, during vaccination. Every vaccine dose consisted of 300 ug of a 20-mer mutant IDH1 peptide in Montanide, administered subcutaneously together with topical imiquimod. Libraries came from the immunoSEQ multiplex PCR assay. What TCRdb holds here is the immuneACCESS table cut down to in-frame rearrangements. Part of the clones is not present; checked against another copy, under half of the missing clones reflect an unresolved V gene, and the others are unexplained. In this sample the table shows 27,000 or so clones, more than 60% of which occur a single time. 7.2% of the sample is taken by the ten largest. Sequenced material: PBMCs, taken from a glioma patient whose treatment included an IDH1 peptide vaccine. These receptors all come from a man aged 35 to 55 with glioma. Some clones in this sample may be carry-over from other donors' samples.

V and J are TRBV7-2 and TRBJ2-7, with 13 bases lining up with TRBD2. The germline gives CDR1 SGHTA, CDR2 FQGNSA. CDR3 size: 17 residues. The junction had 7 bases not matched to a gene; V was cut back by 5 bases and J by 0 bases. DNA of the CDR3: TGTGCCAGCAGCAGACAAGGACTAGCGGGGGCCTCCTACGAGCAGTACTTC. Amino acids: CASSRQGLAGASYEQYF.

This chain joins TRBV5-6 and TRBJ1-1; D may be TRBD1 (6 bases). From germline, CDR1 is SGHDT and CDR2 YYEEEE. The CDR3 has 18 residues. V was pared by 0 bases and J by 7 bases, with 25 bases between. CDR3: CASSLEVVWDIGEDEAFF. CDR3 nucleotide sequence: TGTGCCAGCAGCTTGGAGGTGGTGTGGGACATAGGGGAAGATGAAGCTTTCTTT.

This clone came up a few times. The rearrangement joins TRBV7-8 to TRBJ1-2; tentatively, D is TRBD1 (5 bases). The CDR3 extends over 15 amino acids. Germline CDR1 is SGHVS and CDR2 is FQNEAQ. The germline V and J ends were trimmed by 5 bases and 0 bases, with 13 bases remaining between them. CDR3 nucleotides: TGTGCCAGCAGCACCCACAGGTTAGCTAACTATGGCTACACCTTC. It codes for CASSTHRLANYGYTF.

The chain employs TRBV18 and TRBJ2-5; 10 bases map to TRBD2. The V segment lost 2 bases and the J segment 4 bases; nucleotides outside the gene matches: 7. The CDR3 runs to 16 residues. Germline V gives CDR1 KGHSH, CDR2 LQKENI. The CDR3 DNA is TGTGCCAGCTCACCATCCAGCGGGGGGGCCACAGAGACCCAGTACTTC. Translating it yields CASSPSSGGATETQYF.

The genes are TRBV19 and TRBJ2-7; 9 bases agree with TRBD1. Germline loops: CDR1 LNHDA, CDR2 SQIVND (reference sequence). V lost 5 bases to trimming and J lost 3 bases; unmatched junction nucleotides: 8. There are 15 residues in the CDR3. The CDR3: CASSFSGTGFYEQYF. In DNA, the CDR3 is TGTGCCAGTAGTTTTTCCGGGACAGGGTTCTACGAGCAGTACTTC.

This chain links TRBV6-5 with TRBJ1-1, with D possibly being TRBD1 (5 bases). The V gene's germline CDR1 is MNHEY and CDR2 SVGAGI. The length of the CDR3 is 14 residues. With 6 bases removed from V and 4 bases from J, the gap between germline ends came to 15 bases. The CDR3 sequence is CASSLRAGGTEAFF. CDR3 DNA sequence: TGTGCCAGCAGCCTACGCGCGGGGGGCACTGAAGCTTTCTTT.

The chain combines TRBV15 with TRBJ2-4; TRBD2 matches at 11 bases. The V segment lost 3 bases and the J segment 2 bases; nucleotides outside the gene matches: 6. CDR1 is LNHNV and CDR2 is YYDKDF in the germline V gene (reference sequence). The CDR3 covers 17 residues. CDR3 protein: CATSSPTSGGTKNIQYF. Here the CDR3 DNA reads TGTGCCACCAGCAGTCCTACTAGCGGGGGAACCAAAAACATTCAGTACTTC.

The chain joins TRBV5-1 to TRBJ2-6, with 10 bases lining up with TRBD1. The CDR3 length is 15 residues. The germline V gene has CDR1 SGHRS and CDR2 YFSETQ. Losses at the gene ends were 7 bases for V and 0 bases for J; bases not matched to a gene: 1. The chain's CDR3 is CASWTGGSGANVLTF. CDR3 DNA sequence: TGCGCCAGCTGGACAGGGGGCTCTGGGGCCAACGTCCTGACTTTC.

The V gene is TRBV5-5, the J gene TRBJ2-5, with TRBD2 identical over 9 bases. Trimming removed 1 base from V and 2 bases from J; junction bases left unmatched: 3. Germline V CDR1 and CDR2: SGHKS, YYEKEE (reference sequence). The CDR3 contains 15 residues. CDR3 DNA: TGTGCCAGCAGCTTGAGGCGGGGGGGACAAGAGACCCAGTACTTC. The encoded protein is CASSLRRGGQETQYF.

The chain has TRBV25-1 and TRBJ2-7; TRBD1 aligns across 11 bases. V lost 8 bases, J lost 1 base, and 4 bases stayed unmatched. CDR1 and CDR2 from the germline V gene are MGHDK and SYGVNS. The length of the CDR3 is 14 residues. The CDR3 protein is CASRGQGESYEQYF. The CDR3 coding sequence is TGTGCCAGCCGGGGACAGGGGGAATCCTACGAGCAGTACTTC.

The chain carries TRBV18 and TRBJ2-7, with D maybe TRBD1 (5 bases). Germline CDR1 is KGHSH and CDR2 is LQKENI. This CDR3 has 16 amino acids. The germline V and J ends were trimmed by 4 bases and 5 bases, with 21 bases remaining between them. CDR3 in amino acids: CASSLQDGSGQDEQYF. For the CDR3, the DNA is TGTGCCAGCTCACTCCAAGATGGGTCAGGGCAGGACGAGCAGTACTTC.

The chain uses TRBV5-6 and TRBJ2-6; no clear D gene. The CDR3 is 16 amino acids. CDR1 is SGHDT, CDR2 YYEEEE, per germline. V lost 0 bases to trimming and J lost 5 bases, with 12 bases between them. The DNA for the CDR3 is TGTGCCAGCAGCTTGGGGCAGGTGAAATGGGCCAACGTCCTGACTTTC. It is translated as CASSLGQVKWANVLTF.

V and J are TRBV11-3 and TRBJ1-1; D ambiguous. V lost 0 bases and J lost 7, with 9 bases in between. CDR1 is SGHNT and CDR2 is YENEEA in the germline V gene. The CDR3 is made up of 13 amino acids. The CDR3 spells CASSLDGYNEAFF. The CDR3 nucleotides are TGTGCCAGCAGCTTAGATGGTTACAATGAAGCTTTCTTT. Together with reference TRBV11-3 and TRBJ1-1, the CDR3 gives the full variable domain: EAGVVQSPRYKIIEKKQPVAFWCNPISGHNTLYWYLQNLGQGPELLIRYENEEAVDDSQLPKDRFSAERLKGVDSTLKIQPAELGDSAVYLCASSLDGYNEAFFGQGTRLTVV.

A few counts support this clone. The rearrangement joins TRBV30 to TRBJ1-1, with D perhaps matching TRBD1 (5 bases). Germline CDR1 GTSNPN, CDR2 SVGIG (reference sequence). Deletions cut 2 bases from V and 1 base from J, with 14 bases between. The CDR3 runs to 15 residues. CDR3 protein: CAWSNIVGGNTEAFF. For the CDR3, the DNA is TGTGCCTGGAGTAACATAGTGGGGGGGAACACTGAAGCTTTCTTT. Looking up the rest from reference TRBV30 and TRBJ1-1 gives the full variable domain: SQTIHQWPATLVQPVGSPLSLECTVEGTSNPNLYWYRQAAGRGLQLLFYSVGIGQISSEVPQNLSASRPQDRQFILSSKKLLLSDSGFYLCAWSNIVGGNTEAFFGQGTRLTVV.

The V call is TRBV28, the J call TRBJ2-7, with TRBD2 as a possible D gene (5 bases). In germline, CDR1 is MDHEN, CDR2 SYDVKM. The CDR3 is 16 residues long. Trimming pared 2 bases from V and 0 bases from J, leaving 14 bases between. The CDR3 sequence: CASSLDPRRPSYEQYF. The CDR3 coding sequence is TGTGCCAGCAGTTTAGACCCTCGGAGGCCCTCCTACGAGCAGTACTTC.

V and J are TRBV4-2 and TRBJ2-1; 7 bases agree with TRBD1. V dropped 3 bases and J dropped 3; count of bases not matched to a gene: 2. Germline V gives CDR1 LGHNA, CDR2 YNFKEQ. The CDR3 is 14 residues long. This chain's CDR3 is CASSHWDSYNEQFF. The CDR3 region has the DNA TGTGCCAGCAGCCACTGGGACAGCTACAATGAGCAGTTCTTC.

This clone was counted once. The V gene is TRBV4-3, the J gene TRBJ1-4, with D perhaps TRBD1 (6 bases). This CDR3 has 17 amino acids. The V and J ends lost 1 base and 7 bases respectively, with 19 bases between them. Germline values: CDR1 LGHNA, CDR2 YSLEER. CDR3 bases: TGCGCCAGCAGCCAAGCCCCGGGGTCAGGGGCGGCTGAAAAACTGTTTTTT. Residues: CASSQAPGSGAAEKLFF.

V and J are TRBV11-2 and TRBJ2-1; perhaps TRBD2 as D (6 bases). V was shortened by 6 bases and J by 7 bases, with 10 bases between the two germline ends. Germline CDR1 is SGHAT and CDR2 is FQNNGV. The CDR3 length is 12 residues. CDR3 sequence: CASRSGLNEQFF. CDR3 DNA sequence: TGTGCCAGCAGATCAGGACTAAATGAGCAGTTCTTC.